These 10 T cell receptor beta chains originate from one sample sequenced in a study of cytomegalovirus exposure and HLA in healthy donors. PCR used 60 Vbeta primers and 13 Jbeta primers. Profiling relied on immunoSEQ multiplex PCR, and the TCRdb table lists in-frame clones only, not all of them. The table lists some 150,000 clones, approximately 85% of them singletons. Material for sequencing was PBMCs. The receptors come from a woman in her fifties or sixties in good health and CMV-seropositive.

This rearrangement joins TRBV5-4 to TRBJ2-5, with 9 bases that match TRBD1. The J call may be incorrect, as the DNA end agrees better with TRBJ2-7. The V gene's germline CDR1 is SGHNT and CDR2 YYREEE (reference sequence). This CDR3 has 15 residues. The CDR3: CASSPVRGQGYEQYF. The CDR3 DNA reads as TGTGCCAGCAGCCCGGTTCGGGGACAGGGCTACGAGCAGTACTTC.

Worth noting for this clone: The germline gene is not matched at one end of the junction; a read error may be the cause. This chain joins TRBV5-1 and TRBJ2-1, with 10 positions matching TRBD2. CDR3 length: 15 residues. CDR1 SGHRS and CDR2 YFSETQ come from the germline V gene. This CDR3 is CASSEREGSYNEQFF. Here the CDR3 DNA reads TGTGCCAGCAGCGAGCGGGAGGGTTCCTACAATGAGCAGTTCTTC. The variable domain in full, with the rest retrieved from reference TRBV5-1 and TRBJ2-1, is KAGVTQTPRYLIKTRGQQVTLSCSPISGHRSVSWYQQTPGQGLQFLFEYFSETQRNKGNFPGRFSGRQFSNSRSEMNVSTLELGDSALYLCASSEREGSYNEQFFGPGTRLTVL.

The V gene is TRBV5-1, the J gene TRBJ1-5; D may be TRBD1 (6 bases). From germline, CDR1 is SGHRS and CDR2 YFSETQ. V was shortened by 4 bases and J by 1 base, with 9 bases between the two germline ends. The CDR3 has 14 residues. DNA of the CDR3: TGCGCCAGCAGCCAAACAGGGAGCAATCAGCCCCAGCATTTT. Its translation is CASSQTGSNQPQHF.

This chain connects TRBV4-3 to TRBJ2-6; 9 bases match TRBD1. The CDR3 length is 18 residues. After removal of 0 bases from V and 4 bases from J, the junction contained 7 bases not matched to a gene. CDR1 is LGHNA and CDR2 is YSLEER in the germline V gene. The CDR3 nucleotides are TGCGCCAGCAGCCAAGATGCGACAGGGGGAAGAGGGGCCAACGTCCTGACTTTC. Its protein product is CASSQDATGGRGANVLTF.

The V call is TRBV6-5, the J call TRBJ2-2; 11 nucleotides align to TRBD2. CDR3 length: 15 residues. Germline V gives CDR1 MNHEY, CDR2 SVGAGI. Trimming took 4 bases from V and 6 from J; bases not matched to a gene: 4. The CDR3: CASSFLLAGAGELFF. The CDR3 nucleotides are TGTGCCAGCAGTTTCCTACTAGCGGGAGCCGGGGAGCTGTTTTTT.

The V and J genes are TRBV28 and TRBJ2-1; the match to TRBD1 covers 7 bases. Germline V gives CDR1 MDHEN, CDR2 SYDVKM. The CDR3 totals 15 residues. The J segment lost 2 bases and the V segment lost 3 bases, leaving 4 bases of the junction unmatched. This chain's CDR3 is CASSLVTGTYNEQFF. In nucleotides, the CDR3 is TGTGCCAGCAGTTTGGTGACAGGGACCTACAATGAGCAGTTCTTC.

The chain combines TRBV10-3 with TRBJ2-1; D call uncertain. This CDR3 is built from 14 residues. V dropped 6 bases and J dropped 0 bases, with 9 bases sitting between them. Germline V gene sequence: CDR1 ENHRY, CDR2 SYGVKD. The CDR3 sequence: CAISQVISYNEQFF. CDR3 DNA sequence: TGTGCCATCAGCCAGGTCATCTCCTACAATGAGCAGTTCTTC.

The chain joins TRBV10-3 to TRBJ2-5; 9 nucleotides match TRBD2. Germline V gives CDR1 ENHRY, CDR2 SYGVKD. The V and J ends lost 2 bases and 6 bases, in that order; junction bases with no gene match: 4. The CDR3 is 14 residues long. As DNA, the CDR3 is TGTGCCATCAGTGAGGCTAGCGGGGTACAGACCCAGTACTTC. The encoded protein is CAISEASGVQTQYF.

This chain connects TRBV6-1 to TRBJ1-4, with unresolved D. Trimming left V 7 bases short and J 7 bases short, with 10 bases between. CDR3 length equals 12 residues. CDR1 MNHNS and CDR2 SASEGT come from the germline V gene. The CDR3 loop is CASKRSREKLFF. Here the CDR3 DNA reads TGTGCCAGCAAACGGAGCCGTGAAAAACTGTTTTTT.

This chain uses TRBV5-1 with TRBJ2-5; TRBD2 matches at 7 bases. This CDR3 comprises 15 residues. The germline V gene encodes CDR1 SGHRS and CDR2 YFSETQ. Trimming at V came to 1 base and at J to 5 bases, leaving 8 bases not matched to a gene. CDR3 in DNA: TGCGCCAGCAGCTTGTTGGCGGGAGAAAGGGAGACCCAGTACTTC. This encodes CASSLLAGERETQYF.